This TCR beta chain was sequenced for a study of CD8+ T cells in alopecia areata. Overall study: Treatment ran 6 to 18 months, with 6 months of follow-up afterward. Scalp area affected, as a percentage, set the severity score of treated patients. Broader study findings: Clonality was higher in lesional than normal scalp, especially in alopecia totalis/universalis. Under tofacitinib, fewer expanded CD8+ clones appeared among the top 100 scalp clones.

Treatment reported: oral pan-JAK inhibitor, 5-10 mg twice daily. This clone occurred a few times. Its antigen is as yet unknown. Sequencing relied on a cDNA template that was reverse transcribed from extracted RNA. Profiling relied on immunoSEQ multiplex PCR, and the TCRdb table lists in-frame clones only, not all of them. The sample holds around 290,000 clones, 58% seen once. The starting material was CD4+ T cells sorted from blood, obtained at week 24, from a patient treated with tofacitinib. The clonotype comes from a human donor with alopecia areata.

CDR3 in DNA: TGTGCCAGCAGCTTATGGGTAACGGCCTCCAAAAACATTCAGTACTTC. Protein: CASSLWVTASKNIQYF. The chain links TRBV7-2 to TRBJ2-4; D is uncertain. Between the trimmed V and J ends, which lost 2 bases and 2 bases, there was a span of 13 bases. Germline CDR1 and CDR2: SGHTA and FQGNSA. This CDR3 comprises 16 residues.